This T cell receptor (beta chain) came from a study of a mutant IDH1 vaccine in newly diagnosed glioma. Study in general: Previous care, which was radiotherapy, temozolomide, or both, most often involved both.

Some clones are missing from TCRdb's copy, which holds only in-frame ones; the method was immunoSEQ multiplex PCR. In the table there are about 32,000 clones, about four fifths of which are singletons. Sample time point: week 35, safety follow-up. The study gave 300 ug of mutant IDH1 20-mer peptide per vaccine dose, with topical imiquimod. Each of the donors came in with new WHO grade 3 or 4 astrocytomas that were IDH1-mutant and ATRX-lost. In regard to this clone: Its antigen is as yet unknown.

Study-level findings and limits: Vaccine-induced responses were seen in approximately 93% of patients, spanning several MHC alleles.

The CDR3 totals 15 residues. Trimming took 2 bases from V and 1 from J; bases not matched to a gene: 2. Germline-derived CDR1 and CDR2 are LGHNA and YSLEER. The material was PBMCs, obtained from a glioma patient whose treatment included an IDH1 peptide vaccine. The V call is TRBV4-3, the J call TRBJ2-3; TRBD2 agrees at 8 bases. The receptor was derived from a woman younger than 30 with glioma. DNA for the CDR3: TGCGCCAGCAGCCAATGGCGGGAGGGCACAGATACGCAGTATTTT. This sequence encodes CASSQWREGTDTQYF.